This T cell receptor beta chain stems from a study of radiotherapy plus CTLA-4 blockade in lung cancer. This table comes from immunoSEQ multiplex PCR, and its TCRdb copy is limited to in-frame clones, with some not included. The data show 90,000 to 100,000 clones, roughly 88% seen once. The CDR3 is 13 amino acids. Germline CDR1 reads MNHEY; CDR2 reads SVGAGI. The V and J ends lost 6 bases and 2 bases respectively, with 10 bases between them. As regards this clone: Antigen unknown.

Study conclusions and caveats: Radiotherapy was combined with ipilimumab, and tumor-derived TCR clones then expanded in blood.

The receptor comes from a human donor with non-small cell lung cancer that progressed on radiotherapy plus ipilimumab. The chain uses TRBV6-5 and TRBJ1-1; maybe TRBD1 (5 bases). The source material was peripheral blood, sampled from a patient treated with radiotherapy plus ipilimumab. In DNA form, the CDR3 reads TGTGCCAGCAGGGTACAGGACAACACTGAAGCTTTCTTT. This translates into CASRVQDNTEAFF.